This TCR beta chain was found in a study of Ad26.COV2.S vaccination and SARS-CoV-2 variants. The study's findings and limits: Compared with placebo recipients, vaccine recipients had higher spike-specific TCR breadth.

As to treatment: 15 to 20 received Ad26.COV2.S at low or high dose, single or two shots; 5 received placebo; per-sample allocation not given. On day 63 after the first injection, vaccine and placebo recipients gave samples. The table came from immunoSEQ multiplex PCR; TCRdb's copy has only in-frame clones and leaves some out. Here the sample spans roughly 380,000 clones, 70% to 90% being singletons. Concerning this clone: Its antigen is undetermined.

Per the germline V gene, CDR1 is GTSNPN and CDR2 is SVGIG (reference sequence). This CDR3 is 15 amino acids long. Trimming cost V 4 bases and J 2 bases; bases outside gene matches: 5. This sample comprised peripheral blood, obtained in a trial of Ad26.COV2.S vaccine versus placebo. The TCR originated in a person aged 18 to 59 who received the Ad26.COV2.S COVID-19 vaccine or a placebo. V is TRBV30 and J is TRBJ1-5; 10 bases match TRBD1. The CDR3 DNA is TGTGCCTGGACAGTAGGGACAGGGGGCAATCAGCCCCAGCATTTT. It specifies CAWTVGTGGNQPQHF. The full variable domain, completed using reference TRBV30 and TRBJ1-5, is SQTIHQWPATLVQPVGSPLSLECTVEGTSNPNLYWYRQAAGRGLQLLFYSVGIGQISSEVPQNLSASRPQDRQFILSSKKLLLSDSGFYLCAWTVGTGGNQPQHFGDGTRLSIL.